What follows are 24 T cell receptor beta chains derived from one specimen sequenced in a study of T cell clonotyping in hematopoietic cell transplantation. Documented time point: recipient sample about 28 days before transplant, after cytoreduction. TCRdb's table, derived via immunoSEQ multiplex PCR, lists solely in-frame clones and lacks some. The data show some 76,000 clones, 90% to 97% seen once. Here the sequenced sample was peripheral blood mononuclear cells, taken before stem cell transplant. The receptor set was obtained from a woman in her 50s with acute myeloid leukemia. Some clones in this sample may be carry-over from other donors' samples.

This chain links TRBV11-2 with TRBJ1-2; tentatively, D is TRBD1 (6 bases). CDR3 length: 16 residues. CDR1 SGHAT and CDR2 FQNNGV come from the germline V gene. The V gene lost 5 bases and the J gene lost 6 bases, with 22 bases spanning the gap. The DNA of the CDR3 is TGTGCCAGCAGCCCGGTTACAGGGTGGGCGGGGAATGGCTACACCTTC. It specifies CASSPVTGWAGNGYTF.

The chain is built from TRBV5-6 and TRBJ1-4; tentatively, D is TRBD1 (5 bases). This CDR3 spans 12 amino acids. V was clipped by 5 bases and J by 13 bases, with 15 bases between them. Looked up from germline, CDR1 is SGHDT and CDR2 is YYEEEE. CDR3 protein: CASSRAGGTLFF. The DNA for the CDR3 is TGTGCCAGCAGTCGAGCCGGAGGGACACTGTTTTTT.

The V gene is TRBV5-1, the J gene TRBJ1-1; D is unclear. V lost 0 bases to trimming and J lost 3 bases, with 15 bases between them. This CDR3 is 16 amino acids long. Germline V gene data show CDR1 as SGHRS and CDR2 as YFSETQ. The CDR3 bases are TGCGCCAGCAGCTTGGGGGGAGGGCTTGGTCACACTGAAGCTTTCTTT. It codes for CASSLGGGLGHTEAFF. Variable domain in full (rest from reference TRBV5-1 and TRBJ1-1): KAGVTQTPRYLIKTRGQQVTLSCSPISGHRSVSWYQQTPGQGLQFLFEYFSETQRNKGNFPGRFSGRQFSNSRSEMNVSTLELGDSALYLCASSLGGGLGHTEAFFGQGTRLTVV.

For the CDR3, the DNA is TGTGCCTGGACGGCCGGCGGACCACCCCTCCACTTT. Protein product: CAWTAGGPPLHF. The chain is built from TRBV30 and TRBJ1-6; unclear D gene. The CDR3 has 12 residues. Germline CDR1 reads GTSNPN; CDR2 reads SVGIG (reference sequence). V was pared by 4 bases and J by 11 bases, with 12 bases between.

V usage is TRBV30 and J usage is TRBJ1-5; D remains ambiguous. Germline-derived CDR1 and CDR2 are GTSNPN and SVGIG (reference sequence). This CDR3 comprises 12 residues. Trimming took off 2 bases at V and 7 bases at J, with 9 bases between the two ends. The CDR3: CAWSQLWQPQHF. The CDR3 DNA sequence: TGTGCCTGGAGTCAACTATGGCAGCCCCAGCATTTT.

The genes are TRBV9 and TRBJ1-5; 7 positions agree with TRBD1. V shed 4 bases and J 6 bases; nucleotides not matched to a gene: 7. There are 14 residues in the CDR3. Looked up from germline, CDR1 is SGDLS and CDR2 is YYNGEE. The CDR3 DNA is TGTGCCAGCAGCTCGCGGAGGGGGCCTCAGCCCCAGCATTTT. Translation: CASSSRRGPQPQHF.

This clone was counted a single time. The V gene is TRBV15, the J gene TRBJ2-1, with no clear D. This CDR3 spans 15 amino acids. V lost 5 bases, J lost 5 bases, and 16 bases lay in between. Germline V gene sequence: CDR1 LNHNV, CDR2 YYDKDF (reference sequence). CDR3 in DNA: TGTGCCACCAGCGACCCGGGTCAAAAAAACAATGAGCAGTTCTTC. Translated: CATSDPGQKNNEQFF. The whole variable domain, remainder taken from reference TRBV15 and TRBJ2-1, is DAMVIQNPRYQVTQFGKPVTLSCSQTLNHNVMYWYQQKSSQAPKLLFHYYDKDFNNEADTPDNFQSRRPNTSFCFLDIRSPGLGDTAMYLCATSDPGQKNNEQFFGPGTRLTVL.

The count of this clone is one. The chain links TRBV20-1 to TRBJ2-2; D is undetermined. Deletions cut 4 bases from V and 3 bases from J, with 3 bases between. Germline V CDR1 and CDR2: DFQATT, SNEGSKA (reference sequence). The CDR3 spans 11 residues. DNA for the CDR3: TGCAGTGCTACCGACACCGGGGAGCTGTTTTTT. Its protein is CSATDTGELFF.

The chain couples TRBV11-2 to TRBJ1-5, with D unresolved. The CDR3 totals 16 residues. V dropped 3 bases and J dropped 0 bases, with 12 bases sitting between them. The germline gives CDR1 SGHAT, CDR2 FQNNGV. Here the CDR3 DNA reads TGTGCCAGCAGCTTGACCGCGGGTAATAGCAATCAGCCCCAGCATTTT. The encoded protein is CASSLTAGNSNQPQHF.

J is TRBJ2-2 and V is TRBV27; D is unclear. Germline V gene lookup returns CDR1 MNHEY and CDR2 SMNVEV (reference sequence). The germline V and J ends were trimmed by 8 bases and 0 bases, with 13 bases remaining between them. There are 15 residues in the CDR3. CDR3 bases: TGTGCCAGCCGAGGTATTTTCGCGAACACCGGGGAGCTGTTTTTT. This translates into CASRGIFANTGELFF.

The rearrangement uses TRBV27 and TRBJ2-3; D gene unclear. There are 16 residues in the CDR3. CDR1 is MNHEY and CDR2 is SMNVEV in the germline V gene (reference sequence). The V gene lost 1 base and the J gene lost 2 bases, with 13 bases spanning the gap. The CDR3 here is CASSLYSWASTDTQYF. The CDR3 DNA is TGTGCCAGCAGTTTATACAGCTGGGCCTCCACAGATACGCAGTATTTT.

The CDR3 DNA follows: TGTGCCAGCAGTGCCCCCGGGACAGGGCTATCACCCCTCCACTTT. Its translation: CASSAPGTGLSPLHF. This chain links TRBV27 with TRBJ1-6, with 9 bases identical to TRBD1. This CDR3 comprises 15 residues. V trimming: 5 bases; J trimming: 10 bases; junction bases outside the gene matches: 9. The germline V gene has CDR1 MNHEY and CDR2 SMNVEV (reference sequence).

In DNA, the CDR3 is TGTGCCAGCAGTTACGAACAGGGGGTCACTGAAGCTTTCTTT. It translates to CASSYEQGVTEAFF. This rearrangement joins TRBV6-5 to TRBJ1-1, with 8 nucleotides matching TRBD1. Germline V gene lookup returns CDR1 MNHEY and CDR2 SVGAGI. The J segment lost 4 bases and the V segment lost 2 bases, leaving 3 bases of the junction unmatched. CDR3 size: 14 residues.

This chain uses TRBV2 with TRBJ2-7; 8 nucleotides line up with TRBD1. The germline CDR1 and CDR2 sequences are SNHLY and FYNNEI. Germline trimming cut 9 bases from V and 1 base from J; bases unmatched to any gene: 11. This CDR3 region has 15 residues. The chain's CDR3 is CASRGGTGGSYEQYF. CDR3 coding DNA: TGTGCCAGTCGCGGCGGGACAGGTGGTTCCTACGAGCAGTACTTC.

The chain is built from TRBV30 and TRBJ1-2, with a weak D call TRBD1 (5 bases). V was clipped by 1 base and J by 4 bases, with 10 bases between them. This CDR3 has 13 amino acids. Per the germline V gene, CDR1 is GTSNPN and CDR2 is SVGIG (reference sequence). CDR3 sequence (DNA): TGTGCCTGGAGTGCCCAGGGCGGCTATGGCTACACCTTC. Its protein product is CAWSAQGGYGYTF.

The rearrangement links TRBV6-1 to TRBJ1-2; D perhaps matches TRBD1 (5 bases). Deletions cut 6 bases from V and 6 bases from J, with 11 bases between. Germline V gene lookup returns CDR1 MNHNS and CDR2 SASEGT. The CDR3 loop spans 12 amino acids. The CDR3 sequence: CASSLGGDGYTF. The DNA of the CDR3 is TGTGCCAGCAGCTTGGGGGGGGATGGCTACACCTTC.

In this sample, this clone turned up once. This chain connects TRBV5-1 to TRBJ1-1; possibly TRBD1 for D (5 bases). The CDR3 has 14 residues. CDR1 is SGHRS and CDR2 is YFSETQ in the germline V gene. V lost 0 bases, J lost 5 bases, and 11 bases lay in between. CDR3 coding DNA: TGCGCCAGCAGCTTGGAACGGGGGGAGACTGAAGCTTTCTTT. Its translation is CASSLERGETEAFF.

CDR3 region: CASSMSSAREKLFF. CDR3 nucleotide sequence: TGTGCCAGTAGTATGTCCAGTGCCCGTGAAAAACTGTTTTTT. V gene TRBV19 combines with J gene TRBJ1-4, with unresolved D. Trimming took off 3 bases at V and 7 bases at J, with 12 bases between the two ends. The CDR3 is 14 residues long. The germline V gene has CDR1 LNHDA and CDR2 SQIVND (reference sequence).

The rearrangement uses TRBV19 and TRBJ1-1, with 9 positions matching TRBD1. Germline loops: CDR1 LNHDA, CDR2 SQIVND (reference sequence). The junction had 0 bases not matched to a gene; V was cut back by 3 bases and J by 1 base. The CDR3 is 14 amino acids. The CDR3 DNA reads TGTGCCAGTAGTATGGACAGGGGGAACACTGAAGCTTTCTTT. Its translation: CASSMDRGNTEAFF.

The chain has TRBV5-5 and TRBJ2-7, with D maybe TRBD1 (6 bases). Germline assignment: CDR1 SGHKS and CDR2 YYEKEE (reference sequence). Trimming took off 0 bases at V and 2 bases at J, with 12 bases between the two ends. The CDR3 spans 15 residues. CDR3 sequence (DNA): TGTGCCAGCAGCTTGGTTTTCACAGGGACCTACGAGCAGTACTTC. Its protein product is CASSLVFTGTYEQYF.

The chain carries TRBV9 and TRBJ2-3; weak D call: TRBD2 (6 bases). Between the trimmed V and J ends, which lost 10 bases and 2 bases, there was a span of 14 bases. The CDR3 totals 13 residues. From germline, CDR1 is SGDLS and CDR2 YYNGEE. In nucleotides, the CDR3 is TGTGCCTCTTCGCGGGGCTACACAGATACGCAGTATTTT. Translation: CASSRGYTDTQYF.

The chain has TRBV4-1 and TRBJ1-1; D gene unclear. Germline V gene sequence: CDR1 MGHRA, CDR2 YSYEKL. Trimming took off 2 bases at V and 0 bases at J, with 7 bases between the two ends. This CDR3 comprises 14 residues. CDR3 sequence (DNA): TGCGCCAGCAGCCAATGGCAGTTGAACACTGAAGCTTTCTTT. This encodes CASSQWQLNTEAFF.

With respect to this clone: The junction differs from germline at one of its ends, possibly a read error. The J gene is TRBJ2-1, the V gene TRBV7-7; no definite D call. In germline, CDR1 is SSHAT, CDR2 FNYEAQ (reference sequence). The CDR3 is 13 residues long. The CDR3 coding sequence is TGTGCTAGCAGCTTAGAGTTGTACAATGAGCAGTTCTTC. Its protein product is CASSLELYNEQFF.

The chain combines TRBV5-6 with TRBJ1-5; D might be TRBD1 (6 bases). This CDR3 comprises 15 residues. V was clipped by 1 base and J by 5 bases, with 13 bases between them. Germline V gene data show CDR1 as SGHDT and CDR2 as YYEEEE. The CDR3 DNA reads as TGTGCCAGCAGCTTGTGGAGGGGGAACTATCAGCCCCAGCATTTT. Translation gives CASSLWRGNYQPQHF.